Sequencing of this TCR beta chain was carried out in a study of CD8 T cells in ankylosing spondylitis. Study-wide results and limits: Earlier literature documents some of the motif variants in reactive arthritis synovial fluid and blood. In ankylosing spondylitis blood, a motif of fewer than 10 highly homologous TCR beta variants appeared characteristic.

TCRdb fed the 5' RACE reads into MiXCR, producing one record per CDR3 protein. This table holds 500,000 to 550,000 distinct CDR3 sequences, more than 9.5% found once. Germline V gene sequence: CDR1 KGHSH, CDR2 LQKENI. There are 16 residues in the CDR3. The V segment lost 6 bases and the J segment 2 bases; nucleotides outside the gene matches: 3. This clonotype was counted ten times or more. What it binds is unknown. The chain combines TRBV18 with TRBJ2-1, with 14 bases that match TRBD2. The sequenced sample was blood, either unsorted or a sorted T cell fraction (not recorded which). This clonotype originated in a male donor with ankylosing spondylitis. CDR3 DNA sequence: TGTGCCAGCTCCCAGACTAGCGGGGGGGCCTACAATGAGCAGTTCTTC. Translation gives CASSQTSGGAYNEQFF.